Listed below are T cell receptor beta chains from one sample, sequenced in a study of T cells expressing NK-cell markers. Reanalyzing the 5' RACE reads, TCRdb keeps one entry per CDR3 protein, without DNA. The data include 400,000 to 450,000 distinct CDR3 sequences; the top ten clones carry 7.3%. The material sequenced was blood T cells: a sorted CD56 or NKG2C T cell subset, CD4+ or CD8+ T cells, or bulk PBMC T cells (not recorded which). The receptors come from a woman aged 18 to 75 in good health. CDR3s include the opening cysteine and the closing phenylalanine or tryptophan. The order of the fields is J gene, V gene, CDR3 protein.

J gene: TRBJ2-1
V gene: TRBV9
CDR3 protein: CASSVRLVGDEQFF

J gene: TRBJ1-2
V gene: TRBV4-3
CDR3 protein: CASSRDRAYGYTF

J gene: TRBJ2-2
V gene: TRBV11-2
CDR3 protein: CASSSGTGVNTGELFF

J gene: TRBJ2-7
V gene: TRBV12-3/TRBV12-4
CDR3 protein: CASSLALGSGRPSSYEQYF

J gene: TRBJ1-1
V gene: TRBV30
CDR3 protein: CAWRDSTNTEAFF

J gene: TRBJ2-3
V gene: TRBV20-1
CDR3 protein: CSALVSTSGGGTDTQYF

J gene: TRBJ2-3
V gene: TRBV12-3/TRBV12-4
CDR3 protein: CASSFRLADRQYF

J gene: TRBJ2-5
V gene: TRBV25-1
CDR3 protein: CASSEVDRQETQYF

J gene: TRBJ2-1
V gene: TRBV5-6
CDR3 protein: CASTPFGSGDSYNEQFF

J gene: TRBJ2-3
V gene: TRBV27
CDR3 protein: CASSPAVGGADTQYF

J gene: TRBJ1-6
V gene: TRBV4-3
CDR3 protein: CASSQDYGGTGNSPLHF

J gene: TRBJ2-7
V gene: TRBV28
CDR3 protein: CASRRTGSEQYF

J gene: TRBJ2-2
V gene: TRBV29-1
CDR3 protein: CSVEPGTGTGELFF

J gene: TRBJ2-2
V gene: TRBV29-1
CDR3 protein: CSVEGGGGGELFF

J gene: TRBJ2-7
V gene: TRBV3-1
CDR3 protein: CASSRRRLVEQYF

J gene: TRBJ1-1
V gene: TRBV12-3/TRBV12-4
CDR3 protein: CASTFDLGMNTEAFF

J gene: TRBJ1-2
V gene: TRBV12-3/TRBV12-4
CDR3 protein: CASSWTASYGYTF

J gene: TRBJ1-5
V gene: TRBV2
CDR3 protein: CASKFDDQPQHF

J gene: TRBJ2-1
V gene: TRBV11-3
CDR3 protein: CASSPGGSGDEQFF

J gene: TRBJ2-1
V gene: TRBV6-2/TRBV6-3
CDR3 protein: CASSTSSYYNEQFF

J gene: TRBJ2-7
V gene: TRBV7-2
CDR3 protein: CASSLWGPERYSYEQYF

J gene: TRBJ2-2
V gene: TRBV29-1
CDR3 protein: CSVEDGQGRTGELFF

J gene: TRBJ2-1
V gene: TRBV15
CDR3 protein: CATSRDPAYYNEQFF

J gene: TRBJ2-1
V gene: TRBV7-3
CDR3 protein: CASSHGGGEQFF

J gene: TRBJ2-1
V gene: TRBV7-9
CDR3 protein: CASSGTGGRSYNEQFF

J gene: TRBJ2-5
V gene: TRBV7-7
CDR3 protein: CASSQSYQETQYF

J gene: TRBJ1-3
V gene: TRBV9
CDR3 protein: CASSVDPMGAANTIYF

J gene: TRBJ1-1
V gene: TRBV20-1
CDR3 protein: CSAQQDTNTEAFF

J gene: TRBJ1-5
V gene: TRBV12-3/TRBV12-4
CDR3 protein: CASSITQGAGQPQHF

J gene: TRBJ2-1
V gene: TRBV24-1
CDR3 protein: CATSDSDYTDNEQFF

J gene: TRBJ2-2
V gene: TRBV7-3
CDR3 protein: CASSLRRGGQISAGELFF

J gene: TRBJ1-5
V gene: TRBV3-1
CDR3 protein: CASSQGQNQPQHF

J gene: TRBJ2-5
V gene: TRBV5-1
CDR3 protein: CASSQGTAQETQYF

J gene: TRBJ2-3
V gene: TRBV7-2
CDR3 protein: CASSVPGLATSTDTQYF

J gene: TRBJ1-1
V gene: TRBV7-9
CDR3 protein: CASSGSSFQNLEAFF

J gene: TRBJ2-3
V gene: TRBV6-5
CDR3 protein: CASSYSGFTLPTDTQYF

J gene: TRBJ2-1
V gene: TRBV7-8
CDR3 protein: CASSARQGPYNEQFF

J gene: TRBJ2-1
V gene: TRBV6-1
CDR3 protein: CASRQDRGIDNEQFF

J gene: TRBJ1-2
V gene: TRBV25-1
CDR3 protein: CASSEIEDNGGYTF

J gene: TRBJ2-1
V gene: TRBV12-5
CDR3 protein: CASGLFNEQFF

J gene: TRBJ2-1
V gene: TRBV18
CDR3 protein: CASSPGSGGGHEQFF

J gene: TRBJ2-1
V gene: TRBV2
CDR3 protein: CASSETGTPEQFF

J gene: TRBJ2-4
V gene: TRBV20-1
CDR3 protein: CSARDGGSGIDIQYF

J gene: TRBJ1-4
V gene: TRBV9
CDR3 protein: CASSVQGANEKLFF

J gene: TRBJ2-6
V gene: TRBV5-1
CDR3 protein: CASSFPQGSSGANVLTF

J gene: TRBJ2-7
V gene: TRBV19
CDR3 protein: CASSPLAGVSYEQYF

J gene: TRBJ2-1
V gene: TRBV6-1
CDR3 protein: CASSPQVGNEQFF

J gene: TRBJ1-3
V gene: TRBV6-6
CDR3 protein: CASSSGLGNTIYF

J gene: TRBJ2-3
V gene: TRBV7-2
CDR3 protein: CASSLRGTTDTQYF

J gene: TRBJ2-1
V gene: TRBV5-1
CDR3 protein: CASSLVPVVSYNEQFF

J gene: TRBJ2-7
V gene: TRBV28
CDR3 protein: CASRGDNEQYF

J gene: TRBJ2-3
V gene: TRBV20-1
CDR3 protein: CSAHPPHSDTQYF

J gene: TRBJ2-3
V gene: TRBV11-2
CDR3 protein: CASDNGKGTSLYTDTQYF

J gene: TRBJ2-2
V gene: TRBV19
CDR3 protein: CASRRGQGSGELFF

J gene: TRBJ2-7
V gene: TRBV29-1
CDR3 protein: CSVVPGVMGEQYF